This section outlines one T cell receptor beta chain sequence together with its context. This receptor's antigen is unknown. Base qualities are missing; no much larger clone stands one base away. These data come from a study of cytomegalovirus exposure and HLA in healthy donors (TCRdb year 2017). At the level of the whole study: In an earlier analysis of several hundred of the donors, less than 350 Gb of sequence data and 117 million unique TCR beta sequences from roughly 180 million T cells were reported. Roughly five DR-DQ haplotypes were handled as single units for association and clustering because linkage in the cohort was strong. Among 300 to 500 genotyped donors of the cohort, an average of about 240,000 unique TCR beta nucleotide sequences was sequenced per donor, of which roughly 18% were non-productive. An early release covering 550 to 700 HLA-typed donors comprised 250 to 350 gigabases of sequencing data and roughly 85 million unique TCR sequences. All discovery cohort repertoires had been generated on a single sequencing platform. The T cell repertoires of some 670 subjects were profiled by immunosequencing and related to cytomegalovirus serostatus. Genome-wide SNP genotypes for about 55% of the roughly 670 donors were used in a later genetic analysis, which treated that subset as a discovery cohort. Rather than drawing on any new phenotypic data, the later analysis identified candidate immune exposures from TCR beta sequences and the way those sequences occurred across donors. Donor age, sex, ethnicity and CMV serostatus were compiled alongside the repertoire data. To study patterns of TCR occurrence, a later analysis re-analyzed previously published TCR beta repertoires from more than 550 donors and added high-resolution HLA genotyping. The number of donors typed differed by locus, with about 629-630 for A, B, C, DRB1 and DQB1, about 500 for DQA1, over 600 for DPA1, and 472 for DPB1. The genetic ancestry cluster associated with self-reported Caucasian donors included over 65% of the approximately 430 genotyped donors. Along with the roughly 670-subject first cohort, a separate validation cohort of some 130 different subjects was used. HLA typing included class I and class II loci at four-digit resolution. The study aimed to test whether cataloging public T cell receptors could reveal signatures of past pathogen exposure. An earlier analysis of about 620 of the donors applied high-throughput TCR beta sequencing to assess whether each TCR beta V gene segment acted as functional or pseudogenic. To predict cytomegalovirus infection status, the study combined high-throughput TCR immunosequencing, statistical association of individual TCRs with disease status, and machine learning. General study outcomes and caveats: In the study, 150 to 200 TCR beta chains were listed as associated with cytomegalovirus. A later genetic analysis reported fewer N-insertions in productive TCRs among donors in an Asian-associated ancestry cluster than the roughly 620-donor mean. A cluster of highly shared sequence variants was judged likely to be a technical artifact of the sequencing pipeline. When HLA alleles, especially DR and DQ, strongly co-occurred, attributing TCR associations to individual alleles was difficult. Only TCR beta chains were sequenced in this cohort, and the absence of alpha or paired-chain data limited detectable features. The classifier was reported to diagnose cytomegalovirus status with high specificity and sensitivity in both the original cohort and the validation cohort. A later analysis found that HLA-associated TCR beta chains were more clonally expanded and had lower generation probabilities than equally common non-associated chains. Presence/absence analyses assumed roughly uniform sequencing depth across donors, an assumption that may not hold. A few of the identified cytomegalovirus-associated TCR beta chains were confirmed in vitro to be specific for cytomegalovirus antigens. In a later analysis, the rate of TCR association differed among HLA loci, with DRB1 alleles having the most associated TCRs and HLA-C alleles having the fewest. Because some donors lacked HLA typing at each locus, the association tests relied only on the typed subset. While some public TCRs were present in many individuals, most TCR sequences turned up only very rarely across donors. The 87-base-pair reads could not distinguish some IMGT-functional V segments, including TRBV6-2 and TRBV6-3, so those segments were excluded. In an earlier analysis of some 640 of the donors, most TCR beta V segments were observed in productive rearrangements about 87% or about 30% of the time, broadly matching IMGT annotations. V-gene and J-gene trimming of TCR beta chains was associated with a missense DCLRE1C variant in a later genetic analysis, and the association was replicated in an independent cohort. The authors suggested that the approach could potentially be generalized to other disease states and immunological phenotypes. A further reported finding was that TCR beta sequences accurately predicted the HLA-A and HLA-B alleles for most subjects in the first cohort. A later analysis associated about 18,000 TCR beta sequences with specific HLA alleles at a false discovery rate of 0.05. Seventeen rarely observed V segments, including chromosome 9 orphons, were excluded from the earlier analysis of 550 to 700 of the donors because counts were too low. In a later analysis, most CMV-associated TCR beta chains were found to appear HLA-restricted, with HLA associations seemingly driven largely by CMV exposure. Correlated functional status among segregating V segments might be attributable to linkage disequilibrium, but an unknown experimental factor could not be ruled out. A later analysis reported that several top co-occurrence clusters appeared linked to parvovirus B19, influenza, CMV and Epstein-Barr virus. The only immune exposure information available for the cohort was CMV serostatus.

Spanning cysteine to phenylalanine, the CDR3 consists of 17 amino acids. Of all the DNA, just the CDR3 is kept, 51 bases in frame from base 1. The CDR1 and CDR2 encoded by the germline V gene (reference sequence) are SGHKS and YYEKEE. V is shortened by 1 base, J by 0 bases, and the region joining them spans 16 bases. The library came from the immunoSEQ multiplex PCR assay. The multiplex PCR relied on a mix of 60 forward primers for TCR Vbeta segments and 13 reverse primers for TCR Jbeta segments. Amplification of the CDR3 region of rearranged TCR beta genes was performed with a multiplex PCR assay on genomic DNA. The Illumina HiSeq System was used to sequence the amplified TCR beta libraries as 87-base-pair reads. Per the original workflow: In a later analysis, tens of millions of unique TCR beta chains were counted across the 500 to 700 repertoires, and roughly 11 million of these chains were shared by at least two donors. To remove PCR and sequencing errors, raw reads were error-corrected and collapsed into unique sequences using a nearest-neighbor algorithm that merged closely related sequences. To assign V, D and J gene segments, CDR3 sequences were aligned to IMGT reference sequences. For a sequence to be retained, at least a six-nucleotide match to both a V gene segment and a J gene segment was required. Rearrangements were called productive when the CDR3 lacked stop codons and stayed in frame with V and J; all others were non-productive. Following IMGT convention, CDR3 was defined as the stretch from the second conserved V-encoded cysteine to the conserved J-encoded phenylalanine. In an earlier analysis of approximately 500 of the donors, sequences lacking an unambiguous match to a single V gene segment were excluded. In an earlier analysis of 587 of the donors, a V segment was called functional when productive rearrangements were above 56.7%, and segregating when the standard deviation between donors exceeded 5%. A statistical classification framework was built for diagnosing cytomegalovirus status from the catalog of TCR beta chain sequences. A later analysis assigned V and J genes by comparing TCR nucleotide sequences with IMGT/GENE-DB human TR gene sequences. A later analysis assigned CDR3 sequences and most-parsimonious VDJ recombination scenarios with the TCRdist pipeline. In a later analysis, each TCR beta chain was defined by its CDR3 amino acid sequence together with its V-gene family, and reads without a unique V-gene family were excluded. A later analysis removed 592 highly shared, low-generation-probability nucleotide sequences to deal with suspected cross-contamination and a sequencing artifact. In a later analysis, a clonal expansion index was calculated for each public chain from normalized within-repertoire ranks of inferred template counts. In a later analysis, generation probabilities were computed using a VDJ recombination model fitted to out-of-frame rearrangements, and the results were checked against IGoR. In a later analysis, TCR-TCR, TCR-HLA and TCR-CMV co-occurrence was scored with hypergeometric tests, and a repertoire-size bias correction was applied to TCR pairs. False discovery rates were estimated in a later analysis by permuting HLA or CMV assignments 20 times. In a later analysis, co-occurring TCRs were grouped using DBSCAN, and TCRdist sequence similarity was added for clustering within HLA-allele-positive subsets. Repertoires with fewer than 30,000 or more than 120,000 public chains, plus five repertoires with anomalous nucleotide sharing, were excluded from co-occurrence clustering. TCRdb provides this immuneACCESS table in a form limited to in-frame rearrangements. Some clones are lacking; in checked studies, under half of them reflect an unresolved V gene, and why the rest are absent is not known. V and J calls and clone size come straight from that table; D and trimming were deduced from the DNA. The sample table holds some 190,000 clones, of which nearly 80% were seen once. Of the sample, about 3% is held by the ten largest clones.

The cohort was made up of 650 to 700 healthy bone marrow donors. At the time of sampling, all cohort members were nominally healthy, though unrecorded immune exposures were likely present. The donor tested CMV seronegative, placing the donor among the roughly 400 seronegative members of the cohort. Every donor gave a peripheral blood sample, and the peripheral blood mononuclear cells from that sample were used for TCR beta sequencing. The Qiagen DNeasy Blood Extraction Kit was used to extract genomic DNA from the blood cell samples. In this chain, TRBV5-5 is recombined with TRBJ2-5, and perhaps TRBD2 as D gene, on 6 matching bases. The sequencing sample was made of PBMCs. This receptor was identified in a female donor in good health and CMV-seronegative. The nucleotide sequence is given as TGTGCCAGCAGCTTGCTGGGACTTACATTGTACCAAGAGACCCAGTACTTC. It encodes CASSLLGLTLYQETQYF. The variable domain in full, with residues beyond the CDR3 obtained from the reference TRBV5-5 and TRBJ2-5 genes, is DAGVTQSPTHLIKTRGQQVTLRCSPISGHKSVSWYQQVLGQGPQFIFQYYEKEERGRGNFPDRFSARQFPNYSSELNVNALLLGDSALYLCASSLLGLTLYQETQYFGPGTRLLVL.